This entry concerns a single TCR beta chain. Antigen: not known. In the source study's methods: Out-of-frame sequences were removed, leaving 2 million to 2.5 million distinct TCRbeta sequences. Method: immunoSEQ multiplex PCR; TCRdb's copy keeps in-frame clones and lacks some. Clonal size and the V and J genes are those of that table, whereas D and trimming came from the DNA. This sample yields 25,000 to 35,000 clones, of which around 80% are seen a single time; about 0.66% belongs to the top ten. Germline CDR1 reads MNHEY; CDR2 reads SMNVEV (reference sequence). V was cut by 0 bases and J by 4 bases, with 9 bases left in between. The CDR3 has 15 residues. The data belong to a study of memory CD4+ T cells and cytomegalovirus serostatus. Study-wide background: Of the healthy Belgian adults, 9 were CMV seropositive and 20 to 30 seronegative.

Single viable CD3+CD4+CD8-CD45RO+ cells were sorted as the memory CD4+ T cells. Positive selection with CD4 microbeads enriched total CD4+ T cells. Whole-study results and caveats: Suggested: most of the CMV-linked TCR signature lies in CD4+ memory cells.

Specimen: memory CD4+ T cells from blood. The gene calls are TRBV27 and TRBJ2-2, with D perhaps TRBD2 (5 bases). This TCR came from an adult in good health and CMV-seronegative. CDR3: CASSLSGVATGELFF. Here the CDR3 DNA reads TGTGCCAGCAGTTTATCGGGAGTCGCCACCGGGGAGCTGTTTTTT.